The present T cell receptor (beta chain) was sequenced within a study of cytomegalovirus exposure and HLA in healthy donors. With regard to this clone: Antigen specificity is unknown.

Germline V gene sequence: CDR1 SEHNR, CDR2 FQNEAQ (reference sequence). The CDR3 consists of 15 residues. The trim removed 4 bases at V and 7 bases at J, leaving 11 bases unmatched. It was with 60 Vbeta and 13 Jbeta primers that the PCR ran. In the original analysis: Later reanalysis found about 78 million unique TCR beta chains, some 10 million of them shared. The repertoire was sequenced with immunoSEQ multiplex PCR; TCRdb's copy has only in-frame clones and lacks some. That table gives V, J and clone size, and the DNA gave D and trimming. The sample lists about 180,000 clones, about 81% occurring once. Study-level results: CMV serostatus was the only recorded immune exposure for donors. The authors later linked a missense DCLRE1C variant to TCR beta V- and J-gene trimming. Later analysis indicated greater clonal expansion among HLA-associated TCR beta chains than among equally common other chains.

The sequence came from a woman in her thirties in good health and CMV-seronegative. The chain carries TRBV7-9 and TRBJ2-7; 9 bases match TRBD1. Sequencing used PBMCs. The CDR3 reads CASSSWDREIGEQYF. DNA of the CDR3: TGTGCCAGCAGCTCGTGGGACAGGGAAATAGGAGAGCAGTACTTC. The complete variable domain, with remaining parts taken from reference TRBV7-9 and TRBJ2-7, reads DTGVSQNPRHKITKRGQNVTFRCDPISEHNRLYWYRQTLGQGPEFLTYFQNEAQLEKSRLLSDRFSAERPKGSFSTLEIQRTEQGDSAMYLCASSSWDREIGEQYFGPGTRLTVT.